This T cell receptor beta chain is drawn from a study of blood T cell repertoires in COVID-19. Study-level information: Both acute and convalescent COVID-19 samples were obtained from the United States, Italy and Spain.

Libraries were prepared by immunoSEQ multiplex PCR; TCRdb keeps only in-frame clonotypes and omits some of them. The table records about 23,000 clones, roughly 90% of them present only once. The CDR3 is 18 amino acids. Germline V CDR1 and CDR2: MNHEY, SVGEGT. V gave up 5 bases and J gave up 8 bases, with 27 bases separating them. The chain employs TRBV6-2 or TRBV6-3 and TRBJ2-2; TRBD1 might be the D (7 bases). The receptor comes from an elderly woman with active COVID-19. Sequences were obtained from peripheral blood. CDR3 sequence: CASSGGHAGTATPGELFF. The CDR3 DNA is TGTGCCAGCAGTGGGGGGCACGCCGGGACAGCTACCCCGGGGGAGCTGTTTTTT.